This section outlines one TCR beta chain sequence together with its context. The antigen remains undetermined. This entry is derived from a study of T cells in Graves' hyperthyroidism and ophthalmopathy. Study-level points and caveats: Most expanded thyroid clonotypes above 0.001 recurred in blood.

Amplification targeted TCR beta CDR3 regions from RNA transcripts. First-round RT-PCR of the TCR CDR3 relied on the HTBI primer set. TCRdb called the multiplex PCR reads again in MiXCR, with one record for every CDR3 protein. The data hold roughly 400,000 distinct CDR3 sequences, with around 16% observed a single time. The sequence was obtained from a woman between 18 and 29 years old with Graves' hyperthyroidism that later progressed to Graves' ophthalmopathy. Input material: blood.

The CDR3 sequence is CASSLRDRVNSPLHF. DNA of the CDR3: TGTGCCAGCAGCTTGAGGGACAGAGTAAATTCACCCCTCCACTTT. V usage is TRBV5-6 and J usage is TRBJ1-6; 7 positions agree with TRBD1. This CDR3 comprises 15 residues. Germline loops: CDR1 SGHDT, CDR2 YYEEEE. Trimming at V came to 1 base and at J to 7 bases, leaving 5 bases not matched to a gene.